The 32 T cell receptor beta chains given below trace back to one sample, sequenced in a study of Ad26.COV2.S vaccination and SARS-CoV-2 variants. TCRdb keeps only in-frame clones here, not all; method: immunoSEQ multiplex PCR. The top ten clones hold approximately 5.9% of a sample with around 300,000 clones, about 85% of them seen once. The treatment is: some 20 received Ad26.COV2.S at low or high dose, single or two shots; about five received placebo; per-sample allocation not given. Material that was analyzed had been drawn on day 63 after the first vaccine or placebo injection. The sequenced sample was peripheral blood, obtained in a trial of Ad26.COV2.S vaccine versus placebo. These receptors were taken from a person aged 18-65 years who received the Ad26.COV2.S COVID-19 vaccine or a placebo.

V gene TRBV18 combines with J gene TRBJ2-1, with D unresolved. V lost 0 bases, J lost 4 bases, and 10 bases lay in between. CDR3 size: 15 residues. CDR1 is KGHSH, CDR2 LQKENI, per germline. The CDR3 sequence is CASSPPGRSYNEQFF. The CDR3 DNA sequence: TGTGCCAGCTCACCACCTGGCAGGTCTTACAATGAGCAGTTCTTC. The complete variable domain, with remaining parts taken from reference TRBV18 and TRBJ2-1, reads NAGVMQNPRHLVRRRGQEARLRCSPMKGHSHVYWYRQLPEEGLKFMVYLQKENIIDESGMPKERFSAEFPKEGPSILRIQQVVRGDSAAYFCASSPPGRSYNEQFFGPGTRLTVL.

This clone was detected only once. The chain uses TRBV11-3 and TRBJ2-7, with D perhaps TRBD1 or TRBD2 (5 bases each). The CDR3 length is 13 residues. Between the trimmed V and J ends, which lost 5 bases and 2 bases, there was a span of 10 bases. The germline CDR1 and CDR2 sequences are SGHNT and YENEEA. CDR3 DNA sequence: TGTGCCAGCAGCCCCGGGACGGCCTACGAGCAGTACTTC. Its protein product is CASSPGTAYEQYF.

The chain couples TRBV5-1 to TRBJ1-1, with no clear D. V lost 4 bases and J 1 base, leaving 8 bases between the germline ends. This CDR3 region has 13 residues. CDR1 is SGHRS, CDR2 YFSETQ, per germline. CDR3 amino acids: CASSAQENTEAFF. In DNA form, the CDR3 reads TGCGCCAGCAGCGCTCAGGAGAACACTGAAGCTTTCTTT.

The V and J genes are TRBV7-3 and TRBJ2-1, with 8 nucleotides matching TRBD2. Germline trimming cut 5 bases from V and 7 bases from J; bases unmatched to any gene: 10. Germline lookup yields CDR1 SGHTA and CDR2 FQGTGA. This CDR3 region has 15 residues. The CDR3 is CASSIAGPGTNEQFF. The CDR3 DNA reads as TGTGCCAGCAGCATAGCGGGACCGGGAACTAATGAGCAGTTCTTC.

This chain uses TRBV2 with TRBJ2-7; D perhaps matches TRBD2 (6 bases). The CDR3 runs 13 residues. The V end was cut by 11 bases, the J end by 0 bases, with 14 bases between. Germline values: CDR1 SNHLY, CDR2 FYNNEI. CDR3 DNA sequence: TGTGCCGTCAGGGACTCCAGCTCCTACGAGCAGTACTTC. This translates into CAVRDSSSYEQYF.

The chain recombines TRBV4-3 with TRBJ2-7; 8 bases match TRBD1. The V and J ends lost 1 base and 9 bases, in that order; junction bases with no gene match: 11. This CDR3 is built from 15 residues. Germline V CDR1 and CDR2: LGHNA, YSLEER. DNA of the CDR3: TGCGCCAGCAGCCAAGCTAATGACAGGGGAAGGGTGCAGTACTTC. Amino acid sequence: CASSQANDRGRVQYF.

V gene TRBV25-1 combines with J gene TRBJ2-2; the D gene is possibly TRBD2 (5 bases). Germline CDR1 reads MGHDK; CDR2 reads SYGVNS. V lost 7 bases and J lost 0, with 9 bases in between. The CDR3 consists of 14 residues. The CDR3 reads CASMSRANTGELFF. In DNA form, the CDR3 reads TGTGCCAGCATGTCGAGGGCGAACACCGGGGAGCTGTTTTTT.

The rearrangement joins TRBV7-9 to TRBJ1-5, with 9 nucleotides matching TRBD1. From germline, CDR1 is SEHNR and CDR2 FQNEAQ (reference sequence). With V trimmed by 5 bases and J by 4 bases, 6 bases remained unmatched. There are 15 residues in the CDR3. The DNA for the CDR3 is TGTGCCAGCAGCCCAGCGGACAGGGGAAATCAGCCCCAGCATTTT. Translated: CASSPADRGNQPQHF.

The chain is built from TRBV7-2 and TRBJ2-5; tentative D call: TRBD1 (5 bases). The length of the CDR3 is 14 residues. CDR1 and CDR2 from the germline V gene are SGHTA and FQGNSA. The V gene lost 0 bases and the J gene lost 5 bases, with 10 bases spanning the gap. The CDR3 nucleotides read TGTGCCAGCAGCTTAGCCACAGGAAAGGAGACCCAGTACTTC. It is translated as CASSLATGKETQYF.

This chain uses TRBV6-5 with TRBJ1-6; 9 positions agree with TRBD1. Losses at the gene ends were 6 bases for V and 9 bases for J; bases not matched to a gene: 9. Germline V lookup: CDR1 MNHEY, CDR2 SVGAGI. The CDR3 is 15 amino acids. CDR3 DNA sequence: TGTGCCAGCAGGGACGGGACAGGGATCAGTTCACCCCTCCACTTT. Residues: CASRDGTGISSPLHF.

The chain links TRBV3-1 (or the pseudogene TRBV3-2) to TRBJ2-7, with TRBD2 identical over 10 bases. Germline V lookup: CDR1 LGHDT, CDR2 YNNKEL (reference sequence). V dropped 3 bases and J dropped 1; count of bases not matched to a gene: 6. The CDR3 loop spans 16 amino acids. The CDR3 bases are TGTGCCAGCAGCCAGGAATGGACTAGCGGATCCTACGAGCAGTACTTC. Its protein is CASSQEWTSGSYEQYF.

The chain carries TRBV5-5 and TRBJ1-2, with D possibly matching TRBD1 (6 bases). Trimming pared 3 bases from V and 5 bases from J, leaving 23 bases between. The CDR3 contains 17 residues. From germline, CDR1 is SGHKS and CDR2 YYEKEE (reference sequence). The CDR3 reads CASSSHGIGQNRYGYTF. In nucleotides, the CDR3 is TGTGCCAGCAGCTCACATGGTATTGGACAGAACCGATATGGCTACACCTTC.

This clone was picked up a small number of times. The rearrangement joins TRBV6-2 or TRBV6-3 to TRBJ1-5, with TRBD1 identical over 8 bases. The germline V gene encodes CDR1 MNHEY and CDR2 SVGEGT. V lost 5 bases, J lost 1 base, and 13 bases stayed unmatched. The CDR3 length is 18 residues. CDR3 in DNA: TGTGCCAGCAGTAATACCGGGACAGGTTCTTTAAGCAATCAGCCCCAGCATTTT. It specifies CASSNTGTGSLSNQPQHF.

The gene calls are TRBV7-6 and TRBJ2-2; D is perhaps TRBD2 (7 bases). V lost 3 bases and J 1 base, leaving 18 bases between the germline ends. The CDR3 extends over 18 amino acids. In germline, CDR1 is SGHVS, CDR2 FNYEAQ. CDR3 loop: CASSFFSPGGLNTGELFF. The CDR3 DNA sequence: TGTGCCAGCAGCTTCTTCTCGCCGGGGGGCCTGAACACCGGGGAGCTGTTTTTT.

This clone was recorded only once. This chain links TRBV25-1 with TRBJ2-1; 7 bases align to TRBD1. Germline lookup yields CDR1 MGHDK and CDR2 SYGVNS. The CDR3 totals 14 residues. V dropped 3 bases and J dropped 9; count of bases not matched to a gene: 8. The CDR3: CASSETGLVGEQFF. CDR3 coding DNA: TGTGCCAGCAGTGAGACAGGGCTGGTTGGTGAGCAGTTCTTC.

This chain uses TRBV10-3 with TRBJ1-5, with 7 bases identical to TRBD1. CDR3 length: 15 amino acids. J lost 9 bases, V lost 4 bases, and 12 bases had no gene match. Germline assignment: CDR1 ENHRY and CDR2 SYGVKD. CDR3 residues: CAISGAWDSGSPQHF. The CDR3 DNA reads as TGTGCCATCAGTGGAGCATGGGACAGCGGATCGCCCCAGCATTTT.

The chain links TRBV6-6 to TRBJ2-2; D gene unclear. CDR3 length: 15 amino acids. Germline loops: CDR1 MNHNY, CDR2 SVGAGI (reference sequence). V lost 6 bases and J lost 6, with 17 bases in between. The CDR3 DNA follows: TGTGCCAGCAGCTATCTTGCCAGTGTCGCCGGGGAGCTGTTTTTT. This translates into CASSYLASVAGELFF.

The DNA for the CDR3 is TGTGCCACCAGTCCCAGCGGGACCAATGAGCAGTTCTTC. Translating it yields CATSPSGTNEQFF. The gene calls are TRBV24-1 and TRBJ2-1; 7 bases are a match to TRBD2. The CDR3 consists of 13 residues. Germline CDR1 reads KGHDR; CDR2 reads SFDVKD. Trimming removed 6 bases from V and 6 bases from J; junction bases left unmatched: 4.

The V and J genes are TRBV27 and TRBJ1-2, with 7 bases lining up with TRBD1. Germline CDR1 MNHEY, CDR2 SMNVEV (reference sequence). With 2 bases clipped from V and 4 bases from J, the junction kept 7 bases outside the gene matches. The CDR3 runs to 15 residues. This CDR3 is CASSLKGGEGYGYTF. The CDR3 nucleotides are TGTGCCAGCAGTTTAAAAGGGGGCGAGGGCTATGGCTACACCTTC.

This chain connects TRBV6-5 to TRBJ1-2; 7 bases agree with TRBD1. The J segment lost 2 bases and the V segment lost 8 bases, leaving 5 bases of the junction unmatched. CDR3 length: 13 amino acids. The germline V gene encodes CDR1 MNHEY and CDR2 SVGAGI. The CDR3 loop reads CASALDRNYGYTF. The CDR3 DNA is TGTGCCAGCGCCCTGGACAGGAACTATGGCTACACCTTC.

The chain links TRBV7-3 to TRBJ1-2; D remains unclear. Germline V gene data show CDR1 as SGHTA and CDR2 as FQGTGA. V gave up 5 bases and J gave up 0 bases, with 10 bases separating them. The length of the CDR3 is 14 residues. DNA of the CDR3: TGTGCCAGCAGCCCCAGGACGACTAACTATGGCTACACCTTC. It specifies CASSPRTTNYGYTF.

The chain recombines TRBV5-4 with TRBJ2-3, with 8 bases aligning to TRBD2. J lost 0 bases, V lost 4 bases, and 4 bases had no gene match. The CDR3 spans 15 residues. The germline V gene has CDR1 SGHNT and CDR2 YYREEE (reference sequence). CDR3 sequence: CASSVTSGSTDTQYF. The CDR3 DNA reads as TGTGCCAGCAGCGTTACTAGCGGAAGCACAGATACGCAGTATTTT.

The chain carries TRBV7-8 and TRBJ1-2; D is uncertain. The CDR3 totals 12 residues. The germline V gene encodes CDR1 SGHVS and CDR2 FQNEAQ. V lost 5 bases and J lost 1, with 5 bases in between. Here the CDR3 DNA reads TGTGCCAGCAGCCTGAATAACTATGGCTACACCTTC. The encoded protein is CASSLNNYGYTF.

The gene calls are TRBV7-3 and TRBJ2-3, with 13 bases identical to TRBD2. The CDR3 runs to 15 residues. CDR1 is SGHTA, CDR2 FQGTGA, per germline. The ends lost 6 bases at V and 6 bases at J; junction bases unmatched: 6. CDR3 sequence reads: CASSPPGLAGDTQYF. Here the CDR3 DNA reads TGTGCCAGCAGTCCCCCGGGACTAGCGGGGGATACGCAGTATTTT.

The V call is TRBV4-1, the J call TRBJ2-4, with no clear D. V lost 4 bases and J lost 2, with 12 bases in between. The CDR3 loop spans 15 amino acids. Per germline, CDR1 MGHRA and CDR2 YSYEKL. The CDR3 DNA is TGCGCCAGCAGCCCACCAACAGATTCCAAAAACATTCAGTACTTC. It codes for CASSPPTDSKNIQYF.

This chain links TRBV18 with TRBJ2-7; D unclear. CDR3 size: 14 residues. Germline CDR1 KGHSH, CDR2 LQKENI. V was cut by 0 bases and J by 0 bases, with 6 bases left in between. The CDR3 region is CASSPPSYSYEQYF. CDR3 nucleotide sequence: TGTGCCAGCTCACCACCTAGTTACTCCTACGAGCAGTACTTC.

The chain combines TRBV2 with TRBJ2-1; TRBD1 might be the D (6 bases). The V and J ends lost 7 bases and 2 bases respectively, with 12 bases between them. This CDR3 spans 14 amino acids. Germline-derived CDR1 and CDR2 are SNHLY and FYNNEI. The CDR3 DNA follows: TGTGCCAGCACCCCAGGGGCGACCTACAATGAGCAGTTCTTC. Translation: CASTPGATYNEQFF.

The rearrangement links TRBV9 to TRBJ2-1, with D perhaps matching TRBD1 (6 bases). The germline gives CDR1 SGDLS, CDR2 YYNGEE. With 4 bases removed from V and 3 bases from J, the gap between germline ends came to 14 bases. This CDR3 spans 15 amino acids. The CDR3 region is CASSIDQGNYNEQFF. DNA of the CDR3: TGTGCCAGCAGCATAGACCAGGGGAACTACAATGAGCAGTTCTTC.

CDR3 DNA: TGTGCCAGCAGCCCTTCCGTACAGGTTAACTATGGCTACACCTTC. This sequence encodes CASSPSVQVNYGYTF. This chain connects TRBV7-6 to TRBJ1-2; perhaps TRBD1 as D (5 bases). Germline loops: CDR1 SGHVS, CDR2 FNYEAQ. CDR3 length equals 15 residues. Trimming removed 5 bases from V and 1 base from J, with 14 bases in between.

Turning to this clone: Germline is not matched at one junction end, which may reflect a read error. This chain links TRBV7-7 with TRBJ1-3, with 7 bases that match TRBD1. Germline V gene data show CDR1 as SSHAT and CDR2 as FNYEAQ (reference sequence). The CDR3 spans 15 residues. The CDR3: CASSPGRGHGNTIYF. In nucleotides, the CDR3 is TGTGCTAGCAGCCCGGGAAGGGGGCATGGAAACACCATATATTTT.

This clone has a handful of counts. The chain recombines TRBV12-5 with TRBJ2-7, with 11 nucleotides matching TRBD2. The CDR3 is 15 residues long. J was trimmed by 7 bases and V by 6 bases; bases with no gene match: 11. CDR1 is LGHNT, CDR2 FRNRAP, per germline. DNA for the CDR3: TGTGCTAGTGGCCGGGGACTAGCGGACTTGGGGGAGCAGTACTTC. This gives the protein CASGRGLADLGEQYF.

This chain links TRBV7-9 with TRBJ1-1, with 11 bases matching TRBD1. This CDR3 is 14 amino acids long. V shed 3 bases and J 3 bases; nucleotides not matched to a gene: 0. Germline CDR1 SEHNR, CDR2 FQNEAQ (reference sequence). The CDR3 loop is CASSLGQGDTEAFF. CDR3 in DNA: TGTGCCAGCAGCTTGGGACAGGGGGACACTGAAGCTTTCTTT.